This TCR beta chain is drawn from a study of T cells in Graves' hyperthyroidism and ophthalmopathy. The TCR beta CDR3 regions underwent amplification using RNA transcripts as the source. HTBI primers were the set used in a first-round RT-PCR of the TCR CDR3. Via MiXCR, TCRdb re-called the multiplex PCR reads, giving one row per CDR3 protein. The table lists approximately 640,000 distinct CDR3 sequences, roughly 17% of them singletons. The CDR3 is made up of 14 amino acids. J gave up 5 bases and V 2 bases, and 8 bases lay outside the gene matches. Germline lookup yields CDR1 GTSNPN and CDR2 SVGIG (reference sequence). This clonotype was counted at least ten times.

Sequencing was done on a sample of blood. The chain recombines TRBV30 with TRBJ1-2; 7 bases line up with TRBD1. The sequence came from a woman aged 25 to 45 with Graves' hyperthyroidism. CDR3 DNA: TGTGCCTGGAGTACCGGGACAGTAGGATATGGCTACACCTTC. It translates to CAWSTGTVGYGYTF.